Presented here are 27 T cell receptor beta chains from one specimen sequenced in a study of PD-1 and CTLA-4 blockade in melanoma. Libraries were prepared by immunoSEQ multiplex PCR; TCRdb keeps only in-frame clonotypes and omits some of them. This table has almost 30,000 clones, roughly nine tenths appearing once. The starting material was CD8+ T cells from peripheral blood, obtained before anti-PD-1 treatment. These receptors originate from a human donor with melanoma.

The chain joins TRBV13 to TRBJ2-7, with 8 bases lining up with TRBD1. This CDR3 has 15 amino acids. Unmatched junction bases numbered 10, after V lost 5 bases and J lost 4 bases. Germline CDR1 is PRHDT and CDR2 is FYEKMQ (reference sequence). For the CDR3, the DNA is TGTGCCAGCAGCCCTCGGACAGGGAAGAGTTACGAGCAGTACTTC. Amino acids: CASSPRTGKSYEQYF.

The table lists this clone with a few counts. This rearrangement joins TRBV28 to TRBJ1-1, with D hard to call. CDR3 length equals 12 residues. V was cut by 9 bases and J by 4 bases, with 12 bases left in between. The V gene's germline CDR1 is MDHEN and CDR2 SYDVKM. CDR3 sequence (DNA): TGTGCCAGTCAGGTCCGAGGCACTGAAGCTTTCTTT. As protein: CASQVRGTEAFF.

This chain joins TRBV30 and TRBJ2-5; TRBD1 matches 7 bases. CDR1 is GTSNPN, CDR2 SVGIG, per germline (reference sequence). This CDR3 contains 15 residues. After removal of 1 base from V and 2 bases from J, the junction contained 7 bases not matched to a gene. The CDR3 DNA reads TGTGCCTGGAGTGAGGTAGGACAGGTACAAGAGACCCAGTACTTC. It codes for CAWSEVGQVQETQYF.

The genes are TRBV4-1 and TRBJ2-3; perhaps D is TRBD1 or TRBD2 (5 bases each). V lost 0 bases and J lost 0, with 10 bases in between. The CDR3 has 16 residues. The V gene's germline CDR1 is MGHRA and CDR2 YSYEKL. The CDR3, as DNA: TGCGCCAGCAGCCAAGACCGGGGCCCTAGCACAGATACGCAGTATTTT. Protein: CASSQDRGPSTDTQYF.

This clone was found once. The J gene is TRBJ2-1, the V gene TRBV7-9, with 9 positions matching TRBD2. Germline loops: CDR1 SEHNR, CDR2 FQNEAQ (reference sequence). Losses at the gene ends were 2 bases for V and 3 bases for J; bases not matched to a gene: 8. CDR3 length: 17 amino acids. This CDR3 is CASSLRASSGIYNEQFF. CDR3 DNA sequence: TGTGCCAGCAGCTTACGGGCTTCTAGCGGGATCTACAATGAGCAGTTCTTC.

The chain carries TRBV14 and TRBJ1-5; 9 bases align to TRBD1. Germline loops: CDR1 SGHDN, CDR2 FVKESK. V lost 4 bases and J lost 7; bases outside the gene matches: 8. CDR3 length: 15 amino acids. The CDR3 nucleotides are TGTGCCAGCAGCCCCTCCGGGACAGGGAGACAGCCCCAGCATTTT. It encodes CASSPSGTGRQPQHF.

V usage is TRBV20-1 and J usage is TRBJ1-3; D is undetermined. Germline V gives CDR1 DFQATT, CDR2 SNEGSKA (reference sequence). V lost 6 bases to trimming and J lost 0 bases, with 3 bases between them. This CDR3 is 11 amino acids long. The DNA of the CDR3 is TGCAGTGCCCCCTCTGGAAACACCATATATTTT. Protein: CSAPSGNTIYF.

The genes are TRBV7-9 and TRBJ1-3; TRBD1 matches 9 bases. The CDR3 has 14 residues. Germline-derived CDR1 and CDR2 are SEHNR and FQNEAQ (reference sequence). Trimming removed 4 bases from V and 8 bases from J; junction bases left unmatched: 6. CDR3 DNA sequence: TGTGCCAGCAGCTCCCGGGACAGGGAAGACACCATATATTTT. The encoded protein is CASSSRDREDTIYF.

V is TRBV19 and J is TRBJ2-3; TRBD2 matches 9 bases. The CDR3 contains 14 residues. V lost 7 bases to trimming and J lost 3 bases; unmatched junction nucleotides: 5. Germline loops: CDR1 LNHDA, CDR2 SQIVND (reference sequence). CDR3 amino acids: CASKGLAETDTQYF. CDR3 in DNA: TGTGCCAGTAAGGGACTAGCTGAGACAGATACGCAGTATTTT.

The chain has TRBV19 and TRBJ1-3; tentative D call: TRBD1 (5 bases). Germline CDR1 reads LNHDA; CDR2 reads SQIVND (reference sequence). The CDR3 totals 15 residues. The V and J ends lost 5 bases and 0 bases respectively, with 11 bases between them. CDR3: CASSEGDYSGNTIYF. For the CDR3, the DNA is TGTGCCAGTAGTGAAGGGGATTACTCTGGAAACACCATATATTTT.

The V call is TRBV3-1 (or the pseudogene TRBV3-2), the J call TRBJ1-1; D perhaps matches TRBD1 (5 bases). CDR3 size: 13 residues. CDR1 LGHDT and CDR2 YNNKEL come from the germline V gene (reference sequence). V was pared by 3 bases and J by 0 bases, with 5 bases between. CDR3 protein: CASSQGVNTEAFF. CDR3 bases: TGTGCCAGCAGCCAGGGGGTGAACACTGAAGCTTTCTTT.

The V and J genes are TRBV10-3 and TRBJ2-1; 14 nucleotides line up with TRBD2. CDR3 length equals 19 residues. J lost 7 bases, V lost 2 bases, and 13 bases had no gene match. CDR1 and CDR2 (germline): ENHRY, SYGVKD. CDR3 coding DNA: TGTGCCATCAGTGAGGATGGGAGACTAGCGGGAGGGCCGCGGAATGAGCAGTTCTTC. It yields the protein CAISEDGRLAGGPRNEQFF.

This sequence joins TRBV28 and TRBJ1-3; D remains ambiguous. V gave up 1 base and J gave up 6 bases, with 10 bases separating them. Per germline, CDR1 MDHEN and CDR2 SYDVKM. The CDR3 extends over 14 amino acids. CDR3 protein: CASSLSGVANTIYF. The CDR3, as DNA: TGTGCCAGCAGTTTATCCGGGGTTGCAAACACCATATATTTT.

The genes are TRBV10-3 and TRBJ1-1; D is ambiguous. CDR1 and CDR2 (germline): ENHRY, SYGVKD. The CDR3 has 24 amino acids. V was trimmed by 1 base and J by 1 base, leaving 37 bases between them. The CDR3 DNA reads TGTGCCATCAGTGAGTGGTTGGGAATCCCGTGGAGATGGAGTGGGGTAGAGGCGAACACTGAAGCTTTCTTT. It encodes CAISEWLGIPWRWSGVEANTEAFF.

The CDR3 DNA sequence: TGTGCCAGCACGGACAGGGAGGGCTATGGCTACACCTTC. Its translation: CASTDREGYGYTF. This chain joins TRBV7-9 and TRBJ1-2, with 8 bases fitting TRBD1. V shed 7 bases and J 4 bases; nucleotides not matched to a gene: 5. Germline V gives CDR1 SEHNR, CDR2 FQNEAQ (reference sequence). This CDR3 contains 13 residues. Based on the CDR3 plus reference TRBV7-9 and TRBJ1-2, the full variable domain is DTGVSQNPRHKITKRGQNVTFRCDPISEHNRLYWYRQTLGQGPEFLTYFQNEAQLEKSRLLSDRFSAERPKGSFSTLEIQRTEQGDSAMYLCASTDREGYGYTFGSGTRLTVV.

The chain links TRBV10-2 to TRBJ1-6; D not resolved. Germline assignment: CDR1 WSHSY and CDR2 SAAADI. The V gene lost 6 bases and the J gene lost 13 bases, with 22 bases spanning the gap. This CDR3 contains 15 residues. The CDR3 loop is CASRPAFREIHPLHF. DNA of the CDR3: TGCGCCAGCAGACCTGCTTTTCGAGAAATTCACCCCCTCCACTTT.

This sequence joins TRBV6-5 and TRBJ2-7, with D possibly being TRBD2 (6 bases). Trimming stripped 2 bases from V and 3 bases from J, with 14 bases between. The CDR3 length is 15 residues. Germline V lookup: CDR1 MNHEY, CDR2 SVGAGI. The CDR3 here is CASSYGSGEFYEQYF. CDR3 sequence (DNA): TGTGCCAGCAGTTACGGTAGCGGAGAATTCTACGAGCAGTACTTC.

CDR3 sequence: CSVTSTGNSYEQYF. CDR3 in DNA: TGCAGCGTAACATCGACAGGGAATTCCTACGAGCAGTACTTC. The V gene is TRBV29-1, the J gene TRBJ2-7; 7 bases fit TRBD1. Germline V gene sequence: CDR1 SQVTM, CDR2 ANQGSEA. The CDR3 totals 14 residues. V gave up 6 bases and J gave up 1 base; unmatched junction bases: 9.

Here the CDR3 DNA reads TGTGCCAGCAGCTTCTCCGGGGGCACCTACGAGCAGTACTTC. This codes for CASSFSGGTYEQYF. This chain links TRBV7-6 with TRBJ2-7; D is perhaps TRBD1 or TRBD2 (6 bases each). The ends were cut back, 3 bases at V and 2 bases at J, with 11 bases in the middle. The CDR3 has 14 residues. Germline CDR1 SGHVS, CDR2 FNYEAQ.

The chain employs TRBV20-1 and TRBJ1-1; 9 bases align to TRBD1. Germline CDR1 is DFQATT and CDR2 is SNEGSKA (reference sequence). This CDR3 is built from 13 residues. J was trimmed by 3 bases and V by 3 bases; bases with no gene match: 2. Here the CDR3 reads CSASGTGHTEAFF. CDR3 bases: TGCAGTGCTAGTGGGACAGGGCACACTGAAGCTTTCTTT.

This rearrangement joins TRBV21-1 to TRBJ1-2. TRBV21-1 is a pseudogene locus. The CDR3 length is 13 residues. The CDR3 nucleotides are TGTGCCAGCAGCAAACGGAGGCCTGGGTGGCAAACCTTC. It translates to CASSKRRPGWQTF.

This rearrangement joins TRBV15 to TRBJ1-1, with 7 bases identical to TRBD1. After removal of 0 bases from V and 4 bases from J, the junction contained 11 bases not matched to a gene. Germline CDR1 reads LNHNV; CDR2 reads YYDKDF (reference sequence). The CDR3 spans 17 residues. CDR3 DNA sequence: TGTGCCACCAGCAGAGATCAGACAGGGCGGGAGGGCACTGAAGCTTTCTTT. The encoded protein is CATSRDQTGREGTEAFF.

V gene TRBV7-9 combines with J gene TRBJ2-7, with 9 bases that match TRBD1. The germline V gene encodes CDR1 SEHNR and CDR2 FQNEAQ (reference sequence). V shed 3 bases, J shed 3 bases, and the junction held 3 bases outside the gene matches. CDR3 length: 14 residues. The CDR3 sequence is CASSLGDRVYEQYF. For the CDR3, the DNA is TGTGCCAGCAGCTTGGGGGACAGGGTCTACGAGCAGTACTTC.

This rearrangement joins TRBV4-1 to TRBJ1-4, with D possibly TRBD1 on 5 matching bases. The CDR3 extends over 14 amino acids. Between the trimmed V and J ends, which lost 1 base and 8 bases, there was a span of 11 bases. Germline V lookup: CDR1 MGHRA, CDR2 YSYEKL. The CDR3 is CASSQGGLGEKLFF. CDR3 bases: TGCGCCAGCAGCCAAGGGGGACTTGGGGAAAAACTGTTTTTT.

The rearrangement links TRBV4-1 to TRBJ2-2; perhaps TRBD2 as D (6 bases). CDR1 MGHRA and CDR2 YSYEKL come from the germline V gene. Deletions cut 4 bases from V and 0 bases from J, with 12 bases between. This CDR3 spans 16 amino acids. The CDR3 coding sequence is TGCGCCAGCAGCCCCAAGGAGGGCGCGAACACCGGGGAGCTGTTTTTT. It codes for CASSPKEGANTGELFF.

The chain couples TRBV15 to TRBJ1-2, with a possible D match to TRBD1 (5 bases). The CDR3 sequence is 13 residues long. Germline loops: CDR1 LNHNV, CDR2 YYDKDF (reference sequence). V was shortened by 4 bases and J by 8 bases, with 14 bases between the two germline ends. CDR3 DNA: TGTGCCACCAGCACAGGGTTTATGGGCGGCTACACCTTC. It specifies CATSTGFMGGYTF.

V and J are TRBV28 and TRBJ2-3; D unclear. This CDR3 region has 17 residues. Trimming pared 1 base from V and 5 bases from J, leaving 19 bases between. The germline V gene encodes CDR1 MDHEN and CDR2 SYDVKM. This CDR3 reads CASSLLGIGLREDTQYF. CDR3 in DNA: TGTGCCAGCAGTTTATTGGGAATCGGGCTTCGCGAAGATACGCAGTATTTT. Drawing the rest from reference TRBV28 and TRBJ2-3, the complete variable domain is DVKVTQSSRYLVKRTGEKVFLECVQDMDHENMFWYRQDPGLGLRLIYFSYDVKMKEKGDIPEGYSVSREKKERFSLILESASTNQTSMYLCASSLLGIGLREDTQYFGPGTRLTVL.